The T cell receptor beta chain described here comes from a study of blood T cell repertoires in COVID-19 (dated by TCRdb to 2020 to 2022). Study-level background: Samples from collaborators originated in the United States, Italy and Spain and spanned both the acute and convalescent phases of COVID-19. The material from the prospective study consisted of cDNA or gDNA derived from T cells, B-cell-depleted T cells, or PBMCs. Subjects who had been exposed to COVID-19, were actively infected with it, or had recovered from it provided the deeply sampled blood TCRbeta repertoires that made up the dataset. A freely available public database, intended as a resource for researchers studying the immune response to SARS-CoV-2, is where the repertoires were released. The samples were drawn from the first 160 participants of the ongoing ImmuneRACE study and from 1,254 subjects provided by 6 global collaborators. Sample metadata almost always included a de-identified subject ID, COVID-19 status, age in years and sex. Where HLA class I and class II types were available, the types were taken from metadata supplied by the sample provider, not from assay-based typing.

Concerning this clone itself: Which antigen it targets is not known. The sample holds no much larger clone one base away, and base qualities are not on file.

TCRbeta CDR3 regions were amplified from genomic DNA by means of the immunoSEQ Assay, a bias-controlled multiplex PCR. The paper's data handling went like this. Within the assay, amplification of reference gene primers was used to estimate how many nucleated cells each sample contained. Sequence reads were collapsed and filtered to measure the absolute abundance of every unique TCRbeta CDR3 rearrangement. For each sample, productive Simpson clonality was calculated as the square root of Simpson's diversity index over productive rearrangements. The immuneACCESS repertoire file appears here via TCRdb, limited to in-frame rearrangements. These files lack a portion of the clones; in checked studies, under half of the deficit traces to unresolved V genes, and the cause of the others is not known. V and J calls and clone size are those listed in that table; D and trimming were worked out from the DNA. Recorded for this sample are over 130,000 clones; 80% to 90% of them occurred a single time. The ten top clones hold 2.5% to 4% of the sample.

Trimming removed 0 bases from V and 3 bases from J, leaving 10 bases between the germline ends. CDR3 length: 14 amino acids, cysteine to phenylalanine. Only the CDR3 portion is preserved as DNA: 42 bases, with reading frame beginning at the first base. CDR1 SGHDT and CDR2 YYEEEE were looked up in the germline V gene. What the study reported, not specific to this receptor: How much clinical and demographic metadata was included differed by source and by participant, and the metadata was provided uncurated.

Collaborating institutions collected whole blood in K2EDTA tubes following their own protocols. For TCRbeta analysis, collaborator samples were shipped as frozen whole blood, as isolated PBMCs, or as DNA extracted from either sample type. This TCR derives from a man between 65 and 80 years old with acute or convalescent COVID-19. The V and J segments used are TRBV5-6 and TRBJ2-7; 6 matching bases give a weak D call of TRBD1. What was sequenced was peripheral blood. The bases read TGTGCCAGCAGCTTGGTTTTGGACAGCTACGAGCAGTACTTC. Its coded protein is CASSLVLDSYEQYF.